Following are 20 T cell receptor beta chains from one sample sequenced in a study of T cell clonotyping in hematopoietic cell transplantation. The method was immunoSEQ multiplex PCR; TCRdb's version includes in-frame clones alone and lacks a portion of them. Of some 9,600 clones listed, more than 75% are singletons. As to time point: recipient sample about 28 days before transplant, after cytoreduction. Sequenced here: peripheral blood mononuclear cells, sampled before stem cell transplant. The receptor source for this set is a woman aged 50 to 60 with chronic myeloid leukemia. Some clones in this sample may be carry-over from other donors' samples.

CDR3 protein: CSVGEETQYF. For the CDR3, the DNA is TGCAGCGTTGGAGAGGAGACCCAGTACTTC. This sequence joins TRBV29-1 and TRBJ2-5; D is uncertain. Trimming took 4 bases from V and 5 from J, leaving 5 bases between them. Germline loops: CDR1 SQVTM, CDR2 ANQGSEA. The CDR3 covers 10 residues.

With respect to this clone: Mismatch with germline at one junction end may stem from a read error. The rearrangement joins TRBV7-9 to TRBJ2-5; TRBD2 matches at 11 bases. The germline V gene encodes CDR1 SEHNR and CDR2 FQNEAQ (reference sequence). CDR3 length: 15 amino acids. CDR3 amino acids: CASSLAGGPSETQYF. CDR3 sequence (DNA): TGTGCCAGCAGTTTAGCGGGAGGGCCCTCGGAGACCCAGTACTTC.

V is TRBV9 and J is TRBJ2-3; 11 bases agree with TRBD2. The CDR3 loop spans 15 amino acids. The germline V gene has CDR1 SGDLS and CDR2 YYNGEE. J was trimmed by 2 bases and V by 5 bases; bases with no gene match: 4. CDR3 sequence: CASSATSGTTDTQYF. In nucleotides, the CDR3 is TGTGCCAGCAGTGCGACTAGCGGGACCACAGATACGCAGTATTTT.

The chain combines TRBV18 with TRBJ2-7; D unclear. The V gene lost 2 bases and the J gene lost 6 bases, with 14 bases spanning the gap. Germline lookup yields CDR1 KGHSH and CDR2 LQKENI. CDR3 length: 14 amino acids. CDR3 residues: CASSPSSSLAEQYF. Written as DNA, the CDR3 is TGTGCCAGCTCACCATCGAGTAGTTTGGCCGAGCAGTACTTC.

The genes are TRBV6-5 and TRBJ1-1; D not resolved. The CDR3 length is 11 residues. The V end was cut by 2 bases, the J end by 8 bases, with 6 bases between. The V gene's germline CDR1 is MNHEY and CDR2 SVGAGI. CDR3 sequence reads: CASSYRREAFF. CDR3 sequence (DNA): TGTGCCAGCAGTTACCGCCGAGAAGCTTTCTTT.

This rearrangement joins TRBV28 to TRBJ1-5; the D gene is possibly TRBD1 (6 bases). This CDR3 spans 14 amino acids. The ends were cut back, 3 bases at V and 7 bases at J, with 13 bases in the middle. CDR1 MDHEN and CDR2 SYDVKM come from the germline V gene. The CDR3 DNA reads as TGTGCCAGCAGTTTTGGGGGACAAATCCAGCCCCAGCATTTT. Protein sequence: CASSFGGQIQPQHF.

CDR3 DNA: TGTGCCAGCAGCTTGGAGGCGCTCGGGCTAGGAGAGCAGTACTTC. It specifies CASSLEALGLGEQYF. This chain joins TRBV5-4 and TRBJ2-7, with D hard to call. The CDR3 length is 15 residues. V was cut by 0 bases and J by 7 bases, with 17 bases left in between. Germline loops: CDR1 SGHNT, CDR2 YYREEE (reference sequence).

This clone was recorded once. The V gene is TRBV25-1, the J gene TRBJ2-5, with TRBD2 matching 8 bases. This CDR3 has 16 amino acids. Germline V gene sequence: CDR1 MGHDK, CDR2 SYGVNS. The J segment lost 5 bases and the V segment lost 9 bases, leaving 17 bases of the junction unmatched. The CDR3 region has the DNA TGTGCCAGGGGGGCGCAGGGGACTAGACCCTGGGAGACCCAGTACTTC. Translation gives CARGAQGTRPWETQYF.

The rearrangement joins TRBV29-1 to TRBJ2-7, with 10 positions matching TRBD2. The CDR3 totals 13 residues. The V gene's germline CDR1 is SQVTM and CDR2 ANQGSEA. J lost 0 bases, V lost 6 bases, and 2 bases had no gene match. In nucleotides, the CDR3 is TGCAGCGTCCTAGCGGGAGACTCCTACGAGCAGTACTTC. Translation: CSVLAGDSYEQYF.

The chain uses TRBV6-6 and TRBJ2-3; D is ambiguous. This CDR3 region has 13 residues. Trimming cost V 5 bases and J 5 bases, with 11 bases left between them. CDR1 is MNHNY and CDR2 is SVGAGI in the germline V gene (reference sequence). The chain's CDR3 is CASSRSPGDTQYF. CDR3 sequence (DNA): TGTGCCAGCAGTCGGAGCCCCGGAGATACGCAGTATTTT.

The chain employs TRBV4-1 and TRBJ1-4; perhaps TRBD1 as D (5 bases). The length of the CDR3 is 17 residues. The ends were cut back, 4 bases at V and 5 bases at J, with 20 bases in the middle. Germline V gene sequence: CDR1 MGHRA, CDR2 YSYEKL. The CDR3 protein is CASSRQRRIGTNEKLFF. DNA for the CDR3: TGCGCCAGCAGCCGCCAGAGGAGGATAGGGACGAATGAAAAACTGTTTTTT.

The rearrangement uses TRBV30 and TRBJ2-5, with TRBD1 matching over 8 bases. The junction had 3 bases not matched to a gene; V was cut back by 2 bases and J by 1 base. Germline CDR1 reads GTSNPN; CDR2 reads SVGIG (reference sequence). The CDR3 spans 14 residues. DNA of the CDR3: TGTGCCTGGAGTATGGGACAGGCCCAAGAGACCCAGTACTTC. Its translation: CAWSMGQAQETQYF.

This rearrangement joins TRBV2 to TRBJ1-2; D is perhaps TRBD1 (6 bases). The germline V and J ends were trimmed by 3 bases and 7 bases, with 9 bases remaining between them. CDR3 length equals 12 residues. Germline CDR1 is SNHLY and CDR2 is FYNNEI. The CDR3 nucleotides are TGTGCCAGCAGTGACAGGGGAGGTGGCTACACCTTC. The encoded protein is CASSDRGGGYTF.

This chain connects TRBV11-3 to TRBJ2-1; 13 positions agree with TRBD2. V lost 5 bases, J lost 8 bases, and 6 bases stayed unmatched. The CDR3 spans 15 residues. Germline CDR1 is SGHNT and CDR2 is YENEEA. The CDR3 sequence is CASSDRTSGSYEQFF. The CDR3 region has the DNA TGTGCCAGCAGCGATCGGACTAGCGGGAGCTATGAGCAGTTCTTC.

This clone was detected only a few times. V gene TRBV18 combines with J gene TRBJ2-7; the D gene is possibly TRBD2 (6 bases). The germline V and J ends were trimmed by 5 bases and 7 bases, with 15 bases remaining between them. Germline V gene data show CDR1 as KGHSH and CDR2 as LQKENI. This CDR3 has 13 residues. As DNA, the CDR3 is TGTGCCAGCTCAAGCGGGCCCCTCAGGGAGCAGTACTTC. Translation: CASSSGPLREQYF.

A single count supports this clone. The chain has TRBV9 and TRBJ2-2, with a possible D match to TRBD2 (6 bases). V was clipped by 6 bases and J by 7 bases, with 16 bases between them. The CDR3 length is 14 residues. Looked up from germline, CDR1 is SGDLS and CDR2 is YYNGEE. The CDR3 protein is CASTPGLLNGELFF. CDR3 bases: TGTGCCAGCACCCCGGGACTCTTAAACGGGGAGCTGTTTTTT. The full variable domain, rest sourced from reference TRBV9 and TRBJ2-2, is DSGVTQTPKHLITATGQRVTLRCSPRSGDLSVYWYQQSLDQGLQFLIQYYNGEERAKGNILERFSAQQFPDLHSELNLSSLELGDSALYFCASTPGLLNGELFFGEGSRLTVL.

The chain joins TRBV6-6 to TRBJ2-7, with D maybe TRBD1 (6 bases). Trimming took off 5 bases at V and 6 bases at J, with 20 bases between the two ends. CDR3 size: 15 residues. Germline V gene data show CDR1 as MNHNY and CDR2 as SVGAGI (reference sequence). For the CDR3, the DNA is TGTGCCAGCAGTCCTATTACAGGGTTTCAGGGCGAGCAGTACTTC. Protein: CASSPITGFQGEQYF.

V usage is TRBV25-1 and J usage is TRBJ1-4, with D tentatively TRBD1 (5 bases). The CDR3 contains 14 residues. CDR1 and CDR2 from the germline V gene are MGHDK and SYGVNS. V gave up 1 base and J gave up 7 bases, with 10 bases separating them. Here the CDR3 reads CASSELGRSEKLFF. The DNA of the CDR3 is TGTGCCAGCAGTGAATTGGGACGGTCTGAAAAACTGTTTTTT.

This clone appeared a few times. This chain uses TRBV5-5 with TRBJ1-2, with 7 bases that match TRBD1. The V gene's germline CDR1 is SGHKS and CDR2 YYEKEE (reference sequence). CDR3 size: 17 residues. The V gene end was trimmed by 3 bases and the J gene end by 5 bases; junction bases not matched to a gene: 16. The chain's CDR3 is CASSSLRTSGGPYGYTF. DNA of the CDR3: TGTGCCAGCAGCTCACTAAGGACCTCAGGGGGGCCTTATGGCTACACCTTC. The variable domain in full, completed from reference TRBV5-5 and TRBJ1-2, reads DAGVTQSPTHLIKTRGQQVTLRCSPISGHKSVSWYQQVLGQGPQFIFQYYEKEERGRGNFPDRFSARQFPNYSSELNVNALLLGDSALYLCASSSLRTSGGPYGYTFGSGTRLTVV.

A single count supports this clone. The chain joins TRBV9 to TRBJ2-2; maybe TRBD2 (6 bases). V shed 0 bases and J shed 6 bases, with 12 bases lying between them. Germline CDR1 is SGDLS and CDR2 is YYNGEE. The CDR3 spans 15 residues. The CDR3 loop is CASSVVGSGAGELFF. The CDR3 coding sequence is TGTGCCAGCAGCGTAGTTGGTAGCGGCGCCGGGGAGCTGTTTTTT.